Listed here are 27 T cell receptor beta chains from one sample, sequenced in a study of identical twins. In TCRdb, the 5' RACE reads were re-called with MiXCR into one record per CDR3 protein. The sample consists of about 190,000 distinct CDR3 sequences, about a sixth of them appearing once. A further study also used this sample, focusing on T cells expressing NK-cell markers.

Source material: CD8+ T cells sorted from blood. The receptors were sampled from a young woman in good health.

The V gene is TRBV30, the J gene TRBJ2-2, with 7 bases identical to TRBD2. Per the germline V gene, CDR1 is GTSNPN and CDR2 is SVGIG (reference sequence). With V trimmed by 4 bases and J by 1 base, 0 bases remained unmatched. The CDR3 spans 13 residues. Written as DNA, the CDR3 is TGTGCCTGGACTAGCGGGAACACCGGGGAGCTGTTTTTT. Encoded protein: CAWTSGNTGELFF.

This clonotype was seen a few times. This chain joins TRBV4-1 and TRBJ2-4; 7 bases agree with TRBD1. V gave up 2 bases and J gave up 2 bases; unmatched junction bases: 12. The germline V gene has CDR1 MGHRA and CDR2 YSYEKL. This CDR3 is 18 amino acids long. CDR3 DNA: TGCGCCAGCAGCCAAAATTCCCGGGACAGCGGCTCCAAAAACATTCAGTACTTC. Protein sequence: CASSQNSRDSGSKNIQYF.

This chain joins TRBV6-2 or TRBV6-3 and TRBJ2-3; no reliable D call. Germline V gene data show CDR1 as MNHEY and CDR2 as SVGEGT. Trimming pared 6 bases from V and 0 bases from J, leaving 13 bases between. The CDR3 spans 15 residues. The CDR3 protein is CASSPIVSSTDTQYF. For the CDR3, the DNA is TGTGCCAGCAGCCCCATCGTGTCTAGCACAGATACGCAGTATTTT.

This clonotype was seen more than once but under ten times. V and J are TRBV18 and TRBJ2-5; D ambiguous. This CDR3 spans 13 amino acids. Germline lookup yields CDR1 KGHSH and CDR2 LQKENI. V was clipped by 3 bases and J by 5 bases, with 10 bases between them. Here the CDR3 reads CASSPYSGETQYF. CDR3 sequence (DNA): TGTGCCAGCTCACCCTACTCTGGCGAGACCCAGTACTTC.

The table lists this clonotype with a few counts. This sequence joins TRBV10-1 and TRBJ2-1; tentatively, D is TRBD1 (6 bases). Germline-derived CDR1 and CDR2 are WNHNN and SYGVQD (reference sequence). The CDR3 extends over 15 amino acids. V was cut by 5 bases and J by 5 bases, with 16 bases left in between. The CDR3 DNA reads TGCGCCAGCAGTTGGGGGCGCCGAAGGGACAATGAGCAGTTCTTC. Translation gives CASSWGRRRDNEQFF.

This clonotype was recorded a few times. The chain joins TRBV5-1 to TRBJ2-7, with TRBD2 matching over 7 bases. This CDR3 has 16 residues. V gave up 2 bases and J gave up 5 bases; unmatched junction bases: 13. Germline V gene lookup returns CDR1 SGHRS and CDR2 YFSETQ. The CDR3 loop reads CASSFSGATNSNEQYF. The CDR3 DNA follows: TGCGCCAGCAGCTTCAGCGGGGCGACGAATTCCAACGAGCAGTACTTC.

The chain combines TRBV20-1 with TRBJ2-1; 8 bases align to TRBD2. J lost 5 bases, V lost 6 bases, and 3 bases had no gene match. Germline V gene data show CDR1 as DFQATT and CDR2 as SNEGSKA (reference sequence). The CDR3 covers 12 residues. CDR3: CSAEAGDNEQFF. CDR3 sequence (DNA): TGCAGTGCGGAAGCGGGAGACAATGAGCAGTTCTTC.

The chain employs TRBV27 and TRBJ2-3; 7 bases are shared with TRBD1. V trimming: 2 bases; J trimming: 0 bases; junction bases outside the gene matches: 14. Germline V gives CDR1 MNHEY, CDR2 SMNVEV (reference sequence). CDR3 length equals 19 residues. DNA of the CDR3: TGTGCCAGCAGTTTACAAGGATACTGGAACAGGGGTAGCACAGATACGCAGTATTTT. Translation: CASSLQGYWNRGSTDTQYF.

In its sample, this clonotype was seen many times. CDR3: CSATRGRTDTQYF. For the CDR3, the DNA is TGCAGTGCTACGCGGGGACGCACAGATACGCAGTATTTT. The chain carries TRBV20-1 and TRBJ2-3; perhaps TRBD2 as D (6 bases). V lost 4 bases and J lost 1, with 9 bases in between. This CDR3 spans 13 amino acids. Germline lookup yields CDR1 DFQATT and CDR2 SNEGSKA (reference sequence).

The CDR3 protein is CASSSTGTQETQYF. The CDR3 DNA sequence: TGTGCCAGCAGCTCAACCGGGACACAGGAGACCCAGTACTTC. The J gene is TRBJ2-5, the V gene TRBV7-8; tentative D call: TRBD1 (6 bases). V shed 4 bases and J shed 5 bases, with 14 bases lying between them. This CDR3 spans 14 amino acids. CDR1 is SGHVS and CDR2 is FQNEAQ in the germline V gene.

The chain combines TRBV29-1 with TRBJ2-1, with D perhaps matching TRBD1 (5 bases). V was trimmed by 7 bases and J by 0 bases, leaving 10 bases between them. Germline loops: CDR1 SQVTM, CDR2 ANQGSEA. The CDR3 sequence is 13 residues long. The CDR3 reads CSAGPSSYNEQFF. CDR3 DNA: TGCAGCGCAGGGCCTAGCTCCTACAATGAGCAGTTCTTC.

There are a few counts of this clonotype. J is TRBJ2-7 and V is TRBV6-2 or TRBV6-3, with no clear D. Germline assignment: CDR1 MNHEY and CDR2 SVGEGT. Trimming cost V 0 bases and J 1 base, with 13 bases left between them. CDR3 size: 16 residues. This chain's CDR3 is CASSYSKGSLSYEQYF. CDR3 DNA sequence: TGTGCCAGCAGTTACTCGAAAGGGTCCCTGTCCTACGAGCAGTACTTC.

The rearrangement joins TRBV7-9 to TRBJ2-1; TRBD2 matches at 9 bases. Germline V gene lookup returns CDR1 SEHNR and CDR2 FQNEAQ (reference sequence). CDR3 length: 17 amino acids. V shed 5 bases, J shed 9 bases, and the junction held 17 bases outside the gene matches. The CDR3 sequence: CASSGWGGASGEGEQFF. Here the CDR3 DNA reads TGTGCCAGCAGCGGTTGGGGTGGGGCTAGCGGGGAGGGTGAGCAGTTCTTC.

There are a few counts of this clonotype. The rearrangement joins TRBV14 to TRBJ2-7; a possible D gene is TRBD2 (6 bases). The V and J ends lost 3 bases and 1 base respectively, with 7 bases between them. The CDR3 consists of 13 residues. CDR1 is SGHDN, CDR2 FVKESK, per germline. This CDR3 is CASSHRGSYEQYF. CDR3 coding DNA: TGTGCCAGCAGCCATCGGGGGTCCTACGAGCAGTACTTC.

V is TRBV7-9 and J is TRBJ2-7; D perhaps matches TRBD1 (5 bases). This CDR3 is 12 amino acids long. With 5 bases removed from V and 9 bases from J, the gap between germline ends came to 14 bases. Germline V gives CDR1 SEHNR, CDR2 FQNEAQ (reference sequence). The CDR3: CASSPQGTVQYF. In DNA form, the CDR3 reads TGTGCCAGCAGCCCGCAGGGAACAGTGCAGTACTTC.

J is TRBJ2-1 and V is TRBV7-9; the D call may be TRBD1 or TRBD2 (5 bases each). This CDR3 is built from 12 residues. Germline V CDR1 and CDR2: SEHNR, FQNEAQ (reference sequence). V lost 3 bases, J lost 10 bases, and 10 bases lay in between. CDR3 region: CASSFGTPEQFF. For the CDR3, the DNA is TGTGCCAGCAGCTTCGGGACCCCAGAGCAGTTCTTC.

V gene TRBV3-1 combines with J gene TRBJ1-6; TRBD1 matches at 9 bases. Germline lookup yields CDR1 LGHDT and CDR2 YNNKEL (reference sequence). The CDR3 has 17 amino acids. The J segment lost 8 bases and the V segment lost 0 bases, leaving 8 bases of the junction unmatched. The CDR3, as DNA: TGTGCCAGCAGCCAAGATTACGGACAGGGGCACGATTCACCCCTCCACTTT. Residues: CASSQDYGQGHDSPLHF.

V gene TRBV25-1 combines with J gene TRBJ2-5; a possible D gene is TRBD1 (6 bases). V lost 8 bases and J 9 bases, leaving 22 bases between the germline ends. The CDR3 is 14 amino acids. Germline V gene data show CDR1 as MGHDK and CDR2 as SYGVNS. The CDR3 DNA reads TGTGCCAGCTCAGAACGAGGGACAATCAGTGCCCAGTACTTC. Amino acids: CASSERGTISAQYF.

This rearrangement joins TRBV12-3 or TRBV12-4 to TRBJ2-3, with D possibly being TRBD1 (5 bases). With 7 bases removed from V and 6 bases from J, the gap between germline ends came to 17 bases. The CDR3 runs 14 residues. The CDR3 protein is CASIRGRASDTQYF. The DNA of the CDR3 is TGTGCCAGCATTAGGGGCCGGGCTTCCGATACGCAGTATTTT.

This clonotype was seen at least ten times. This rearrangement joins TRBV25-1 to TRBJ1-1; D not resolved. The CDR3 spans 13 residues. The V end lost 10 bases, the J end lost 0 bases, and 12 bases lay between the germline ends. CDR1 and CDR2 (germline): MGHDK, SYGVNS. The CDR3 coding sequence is TGTGCCACCAAGGAGGGTATGAACACTGAAGCTTTCTTT. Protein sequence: CATKEGMNTEAFF.

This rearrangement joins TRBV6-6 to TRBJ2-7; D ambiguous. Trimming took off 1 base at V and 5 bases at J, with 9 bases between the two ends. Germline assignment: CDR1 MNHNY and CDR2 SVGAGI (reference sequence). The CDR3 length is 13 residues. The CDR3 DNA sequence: TGTGCCAGCAGTTACTTTGCGGTCCACGAGCAGTACTTC. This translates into CASSYFAVHEQYF.

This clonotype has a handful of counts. CDR3 DNA sequence: TGTGCCACCAGCAGACTCCCGGGATCCTCCTACGAGCAGTACTTC. Protein sequence: CATSRLPGSSYEQYF. This rearrangement joins TRBV15 to TRBJ2-7; the D gene is possibly TRBD2 (5 bases). The CDR3 is 15 residues long. V was clipped by 2 bases and J by 0 bases, with 11 bases between them. The germline V gene has CDR1 LNHNV and CDR2 YYDKDF (reference sequence).

CDR3 amino acids: CASSQDDQGRLTYNEQFF. The CDR3 DNA reads as TGCGCCAGCAGCCAAGATGATCAGGGACGCCTTACCTACAATGAGCAGTTCTTC. The V gene is TRBV4-1, the J gene TRBJ2-1; D assignment may be TRBD1 or TRBD2 (5 bases each). This CDR3 has 18 amino acids. Deletions cut 0 bases from V and 2 bases from J, with 17 bases between. The V gene's germline CDR1 is MGHRA and CDR2 YSYEKL.

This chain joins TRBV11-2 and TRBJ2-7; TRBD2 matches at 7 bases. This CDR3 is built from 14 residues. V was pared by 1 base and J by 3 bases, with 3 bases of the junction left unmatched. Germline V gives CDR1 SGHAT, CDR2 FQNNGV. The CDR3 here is CASSLVRDYYEQYF. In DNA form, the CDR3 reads TGTGCCAGCAGCTTAGTCCGGGACTACTACGAGCAGTACTTC.

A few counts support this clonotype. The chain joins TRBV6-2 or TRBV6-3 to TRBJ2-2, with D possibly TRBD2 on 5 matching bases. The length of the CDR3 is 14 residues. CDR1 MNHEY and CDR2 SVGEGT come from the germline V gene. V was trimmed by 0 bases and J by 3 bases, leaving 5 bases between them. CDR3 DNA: TGTGCCAGCAGTTACTCACTAGACACCGGGGAGCTGTTTTTT. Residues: CASSYSLDTGELFF.

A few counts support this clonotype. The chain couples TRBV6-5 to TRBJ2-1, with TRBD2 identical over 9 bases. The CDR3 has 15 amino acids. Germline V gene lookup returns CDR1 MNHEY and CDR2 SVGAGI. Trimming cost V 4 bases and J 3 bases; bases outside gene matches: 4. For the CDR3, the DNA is TGTGCCAGCAGTTCCCGACTAGCGGTCTACAATGAGCAGTTCTTC. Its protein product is CASSSRLAVYNEQFF.

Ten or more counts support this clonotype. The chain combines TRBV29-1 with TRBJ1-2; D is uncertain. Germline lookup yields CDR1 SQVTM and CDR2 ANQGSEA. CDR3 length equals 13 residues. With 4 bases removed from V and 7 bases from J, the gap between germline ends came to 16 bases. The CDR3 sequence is CSVGPSALGGYTF. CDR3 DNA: TGCAGCGTTGGCCCCTCCGCTTTGGGTGGCTACACCTTC.